A single sample gave rise to the 2 T cell receptor beta chains below, sequenced in a study of early T cells in non-severe SARS-CoV-2 infection (dated by TCRdb to the early 2020s). Libraries were built with 5' RACE. These reads were obtained on a NextSeq 500. TCRdb reran the public reads through fastp at Q25 and MiXCR, keeping productive beta chains. Rows matching on CDR3 protein sequence are summarized as one entry with the most common DNA and genes. This sample is represented by about 70,000 distinct CDR3 sequences; around 12% of them were singletons. 15% to 18% of the sample belongs to the ten largest clones. The sequenced sample was whole blood, obtained at baseline. The receptors were sampled from an adult who was a healthcare worker with PCR-confirmed SARS-CoV-2 infection or an uninfected control (not recorded which). The donor label of this sample is uncertain.

This clonotype was picked up one time. The rearrangement links TRBV19 to TRBJ1-5, with D hard to call. Germline V gene data show CDR1 as LNHDA and CDR2 as SQIVND (reference sequence). This CDR3 region has 14 residues. V shed 6 bases and J shed 2 bases, with 11 bases lying between them. The CDR3 reads CASSRRNGNQPQHF. CDR3 coding DNA: TGTGCCAGTAGCAGAAGGAACGGCAATCAGCCCCAGCATTTT.

This clonotype was seen many times. The J gene is TRBJ2-3, the V gene TRBV7-2, with D perhaps given as TRBD1 or TRBD2 (5 bases each). Germline V lookup: CDR1 SGHTA, CDR2 FQGNSA. This CDR3 is built from 12 residues. V lost 1 base and J 11 bases, leaving 10 bases between the germline ends. The CDR3 reads CASSLVWDQQYF. The DNA of the CDR3 is TGTGCCAGCAGCTTAGTCTGGGACCAGCAGTATTTT.